The present entry profiles one TCR beta chain with its context. This clone's antigen is unknown. Per-base qualities were not stored, and no clone one base away is much larger. The sample comes from a study of T-cell reconstitution after alpha-beta-depleted transplantation in children (dated by TCRdb to about 2016). Background on the whole study: Using TCR repertoire profiling, the study quantitatively followed how T-cell immune reconstitution unfolded in children after TCRalphabeta/CD19-depleted allogeneic hematopoietic cell transplantation.

The library was prepared using PCR. For sequencing, an Illumina HiSeq 2500 was employed. Molecular barcoding was employed in the preparation of TCR libraries, with unique molecular identifiers being used to normalize TCRbeta repertoire quantification. In TCRdb, the public reads were trimmed at Q25 with fastp and aligned with MiXCR, with productive beta chains retained. Rows with a matching CDR3 protein are joined into one entry that keeps the most common DNA and genes. This sample comprises almost 500,000 distinct CDR3 sequences, around 12% of them detected only once. The ten largest clones capture about 5.4% of the sample. The source material was PBMCs from the stem cell graft donor, sampled from the stem cell graft. The clonotype comes from a human donor who donated a stem cell graft to a child with combined immunodeficiency.

Here the CDR3 is given as CASSYDSGYYEQYF. The bases are TGTGCCAGCAGTTACGATTCCGGGTACTACGAGCAGTACTTC. The chain couples TRBV6-5 to TRBJ2-7; the D gene is unclear. V is clipped by 2 bases and J by 3 bases, and the sequence between their germline boundaries is 11 bases long. From the cysteine up to the phenylalanine, the CDR3 has a length of 14 residues. Just CDR3 DNA is preserved here, 42 bases in frame from base 1. According to the germline V gene, CDR1 reads MNHEY and CDR2 reads SVGAGI.